Listed below are T cell receptor beta chains from one sample, sequenced in a study of post-analysis software for immune sequencing data. TCRdb used MiXCR to reprocess the PCR reads, holding one entry per CDR3 protein. The sample lists under 200,000 distinct CDR3 sequences, about 36% occurring once. The source material was blood, sampled after autologous hematopoietic stem cell transplantation. These receptors were taken from a girl aged 10 to 17 with multiple sclerosis. CDR3s include the opening cysteine and the closing phenylalanine or tryptophan. The order of the fields is clone size, D gene, J gene, V gene, CDR3 protein, CDR3 DNA. D genes are given only for firm matches. Size is omitted from some rows. Given values are once, few, many or a class for expanded clones.

few | TRBD1 | TRBJ2-7 | TRBV27 | CASSLGTGGREQYF | TGTGCCAGCAGTTTAGGGACAGGGGGCCGGGAGCAGTACTTC
many | NA | TRBJ2-7 | TRBV29-1 | CSVRYRPSYEQYF | TGCAGCGTTCGATACAGGCCCTCCTACGAGCAGTACTTC
NA | TRBD2 | TRBJ2-7 | TRBV20-1 | CSARDRTSGVYEQYF | TGCAGTGCTAGAGATCGGACTAGCGGGGTCTACGAGCAGTACTTC
NA | NA | TRBJ1-2 | TRBV5-6 | CASSFPRLGVNYGYTF | TGTGCCAGCAGCTTTCCGAGGCTGGGGGTGAACTATGGCTACACCTTC
NA | NA | TRBJ1-2 | TRBV5-1 | CASSLGEEFYTF | TGCGCCAGCAGCTTGGGGGAAGAGTTTTACACCTTC
NA | NA | TRBJ2-7 | TRBV27 | CASSLGRLRPYEQYF | TGTGCCAGCAGTTTGGGCAGACTTCGACCCTACGAGCAGTACTTC
NA | TRBD2 | TRBJ2-1 | TRBV24-1 | CATSDKRSGRGTSGRANEQFF | TGTGCCACCAGTGATAAAAGATCGGGTAGGGGGACTAGCGGGAGGGCCAATGAGCAGTTCTTC
NA | NA | TRBJ2-3 | TRBV4-2 | CASSQDGAGTDTQYF | TGTGCCAGCAGCCAAGATGGGGCAGGCACAGATACGCAGTATTTT
NA | NA | TRBJ1-2 | TRBV7-2 | CASSGGRVISLGGYTF | TGTGCCAGCAGCGGCGGCAGGGTTATTTCCTTGGGGGGCTACACCTTC
few | NA | TRBJ2-1 | TRBV20-1 | CSASYPLSYNEQFF | TGCAGTGCTAGTTATCCTCTCTCATACAATGAGCAGTTCTTC
NA | NA | TRBJ2-2 | TRBV10-3 | CAISDAGTGELFF | TGTGCCATCAGTGATGCGGGTACCGGGGAGCTGTTTTTT
many | NA | TRBJ2-1 | TRBV29-1 | CSVALRLGGDRFF | TGCAGCGTTGCCCTTCGACTAGGCGGCGACCGGTTCTTC
NA | NA | TRBJ2-1 | TRBV15 | CATSSPSSYNEQFF | TGTGCCACCAGCTCCCCGAGCTCCTACAATGAGCAGTTCTTC